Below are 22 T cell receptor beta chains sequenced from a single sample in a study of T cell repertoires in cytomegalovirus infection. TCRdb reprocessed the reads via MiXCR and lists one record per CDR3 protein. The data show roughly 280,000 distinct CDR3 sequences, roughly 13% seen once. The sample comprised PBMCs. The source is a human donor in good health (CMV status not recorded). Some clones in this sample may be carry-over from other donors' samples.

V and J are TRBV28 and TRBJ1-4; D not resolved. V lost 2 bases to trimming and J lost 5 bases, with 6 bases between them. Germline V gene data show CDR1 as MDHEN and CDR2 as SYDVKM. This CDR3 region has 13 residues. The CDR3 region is CASSLDGNEKLFF. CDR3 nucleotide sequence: TGTGCCAGCAGTTTAGACGGCAATGAAAAACTGTTTTTT.

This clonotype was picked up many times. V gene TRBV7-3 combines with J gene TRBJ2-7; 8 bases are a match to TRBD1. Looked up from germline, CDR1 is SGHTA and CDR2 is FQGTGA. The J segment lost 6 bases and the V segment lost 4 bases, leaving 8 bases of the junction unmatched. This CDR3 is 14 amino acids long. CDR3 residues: CASSSIQGAGEQYF. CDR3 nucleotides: TGTGCCAGCAGCTCAATTCAGGGGGCCGGCGAGCAGTACTTC.

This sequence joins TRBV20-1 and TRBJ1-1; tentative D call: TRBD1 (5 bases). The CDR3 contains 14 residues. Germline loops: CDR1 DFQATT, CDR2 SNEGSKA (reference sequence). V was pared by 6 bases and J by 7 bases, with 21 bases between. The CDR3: CSAIIGGRQLEAFF. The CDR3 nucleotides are TGCAGTGCCATCATAGGCGGCCGACAGCTTGAAGCTTTCTTT.

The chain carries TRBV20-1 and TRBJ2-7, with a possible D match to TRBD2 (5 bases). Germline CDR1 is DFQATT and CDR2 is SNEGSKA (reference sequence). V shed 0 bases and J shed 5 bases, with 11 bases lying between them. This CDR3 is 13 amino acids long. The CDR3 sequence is CSAREGELHEQYF. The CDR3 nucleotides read TGCAGTGCTAGAGAGGGAGAGCTCCACGAGCAGTACTTC.

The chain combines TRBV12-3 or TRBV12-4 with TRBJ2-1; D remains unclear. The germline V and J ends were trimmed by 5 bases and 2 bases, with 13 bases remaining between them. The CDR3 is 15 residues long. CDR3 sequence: CASSPPVGPYNEQFF. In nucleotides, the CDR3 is TGTGCCAGCAGTCCACCCGTGGGCCCCTACAATGAGCAGTTCTTC.

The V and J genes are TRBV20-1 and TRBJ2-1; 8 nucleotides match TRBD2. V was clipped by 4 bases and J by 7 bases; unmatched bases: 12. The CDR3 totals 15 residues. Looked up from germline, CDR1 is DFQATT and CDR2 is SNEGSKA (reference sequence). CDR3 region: CSANTRTSSRNEQFF. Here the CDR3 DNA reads TGCAGTGCTAATACAAGGACTAGCAGTCGTAATGAGCAGTTCTTC.

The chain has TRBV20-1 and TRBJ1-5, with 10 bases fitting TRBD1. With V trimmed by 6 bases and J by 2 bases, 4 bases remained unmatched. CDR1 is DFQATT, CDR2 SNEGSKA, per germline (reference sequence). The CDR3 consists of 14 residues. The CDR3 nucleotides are TGCAGTGCCAACGGACAGGGGGGCAATCAGCCCCAGCATTTT. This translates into CSANGQGGNQPQHF.

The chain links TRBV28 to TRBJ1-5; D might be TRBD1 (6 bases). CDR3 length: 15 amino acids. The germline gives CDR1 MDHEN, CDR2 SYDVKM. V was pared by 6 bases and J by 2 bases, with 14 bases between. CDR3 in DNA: TGTGCCAGCAGACCCACGGGGGCTGGCAATCAGCCCCAGCATTTT. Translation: CASRPTGAGNQPQHF. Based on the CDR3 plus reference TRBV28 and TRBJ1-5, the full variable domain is DVKVTQSSRYLVKRTGEKVFLECVQDMDHENMFWYRQDPGLGLRLIYFSYDVKMKEKGDIPEGYSVSREKKERFSLILESASTNQTSMYLCASRPTGAGNQPQHFGDGTRLSIL.

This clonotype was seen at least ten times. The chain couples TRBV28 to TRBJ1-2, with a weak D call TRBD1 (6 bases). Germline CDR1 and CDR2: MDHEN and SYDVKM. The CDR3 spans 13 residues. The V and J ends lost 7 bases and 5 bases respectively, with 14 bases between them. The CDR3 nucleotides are TGTGCCAGCAATCAGGACAGACTTTATGGCTACACCTTC. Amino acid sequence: CASNQDRLYGYTF.

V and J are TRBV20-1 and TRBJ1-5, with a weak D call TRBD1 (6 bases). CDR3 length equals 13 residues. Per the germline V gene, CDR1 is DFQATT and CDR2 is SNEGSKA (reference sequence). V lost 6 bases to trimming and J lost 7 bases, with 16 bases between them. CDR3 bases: TGCAGTGCCCAACAGGGCGTCGGGCAGCCCCAGCATTTT. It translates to CSAQQGVGQPQHF.

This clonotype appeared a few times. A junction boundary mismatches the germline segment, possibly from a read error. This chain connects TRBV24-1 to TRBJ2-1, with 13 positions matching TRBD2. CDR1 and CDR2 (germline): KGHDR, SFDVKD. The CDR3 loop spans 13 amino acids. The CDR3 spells CATSDGTSGTEVF. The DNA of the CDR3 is TGTGCCACCAGTGATGGGACTAGCGGGACGGAGGTCTTC.

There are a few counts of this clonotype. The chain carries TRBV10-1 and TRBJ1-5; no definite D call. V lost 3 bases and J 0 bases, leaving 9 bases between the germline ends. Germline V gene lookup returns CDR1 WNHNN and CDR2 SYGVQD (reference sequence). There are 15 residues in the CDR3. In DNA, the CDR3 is TGCGCCAGCAGTGAACCCACCTCTAGCAATCAGCCCCAGCATTTT. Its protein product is CASSEPTSSNQPQHF.

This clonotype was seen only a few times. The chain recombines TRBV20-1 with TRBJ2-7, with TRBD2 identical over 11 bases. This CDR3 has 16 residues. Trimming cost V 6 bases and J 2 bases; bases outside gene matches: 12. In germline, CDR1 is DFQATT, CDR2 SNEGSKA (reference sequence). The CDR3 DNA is TGCAGTGCAGGTGAACTAGCGGGAGTAAAAACCTACGAGCAGTACTTC. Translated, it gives CSAGELAGVKTYEQYF.

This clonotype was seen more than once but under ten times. CDR3 residues: CASSPGRGAGTDTQYF. Here the CDR3 DNA reads TGTGCCAGCAGCCCCGGAAGGGGCGCCGGCACAGATACGCAGTATTTT. J is TRBJ2-3 and V is TRBV7-2; D is possibly TRBD1 (5 bases). The CDR3 totals 16 residues. Per the germline V gene, CDR1 is SGHTA and CDR2 is FQGNSA. Trimming pared 5 bases from V and 1 base from J, leaving 16 bases between.

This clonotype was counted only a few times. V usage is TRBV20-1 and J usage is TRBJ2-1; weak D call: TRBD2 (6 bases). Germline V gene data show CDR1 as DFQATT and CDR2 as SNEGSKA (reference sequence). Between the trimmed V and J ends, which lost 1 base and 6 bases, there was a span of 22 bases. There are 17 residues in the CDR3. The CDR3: CSARGPRGSPPGNEQFF. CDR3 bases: TGCAGTGCTAGAGGTCCTCGGGGGAGCCCCCCTGGCAATGAGCAGTTCTTC.

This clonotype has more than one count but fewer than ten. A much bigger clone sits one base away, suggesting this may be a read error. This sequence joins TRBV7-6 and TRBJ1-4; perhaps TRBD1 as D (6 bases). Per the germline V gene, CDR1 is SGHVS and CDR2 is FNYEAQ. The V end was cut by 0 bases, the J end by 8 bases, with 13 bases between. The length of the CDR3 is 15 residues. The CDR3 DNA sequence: TGTGCCAGCAGCTTAGCCGAGGGGGGGTCCGAAAAACTGTTTTTT. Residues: CASSLAEGGSEKLFF.

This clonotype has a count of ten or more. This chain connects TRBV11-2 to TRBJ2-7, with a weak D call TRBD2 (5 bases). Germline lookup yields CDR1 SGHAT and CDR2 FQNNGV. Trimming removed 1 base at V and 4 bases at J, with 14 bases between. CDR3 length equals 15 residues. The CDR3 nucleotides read TGTGCCAGCAGCTTAGGAGGTGGCAGCGGATACGAGCAGTACTTC. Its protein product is CASSLGGGSGYEQYF.

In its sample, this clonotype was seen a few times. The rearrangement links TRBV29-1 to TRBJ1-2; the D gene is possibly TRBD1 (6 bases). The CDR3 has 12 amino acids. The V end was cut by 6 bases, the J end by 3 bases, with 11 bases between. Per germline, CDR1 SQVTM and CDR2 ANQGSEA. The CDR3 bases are TGCAGCGTCCAGGACAGTGACTATGGCTACACCTTC. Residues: CSVQDSDYGYTF.

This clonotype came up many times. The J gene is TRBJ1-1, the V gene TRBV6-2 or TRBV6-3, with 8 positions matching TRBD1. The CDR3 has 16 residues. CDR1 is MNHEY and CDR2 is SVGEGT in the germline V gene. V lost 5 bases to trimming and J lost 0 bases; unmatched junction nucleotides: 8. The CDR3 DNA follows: TGTGCCAGCAGTCCACGCCGGGACAGGCTGAACACTGAAGCTTTCTTT. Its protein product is CASSPRRDRLNTEAFF.

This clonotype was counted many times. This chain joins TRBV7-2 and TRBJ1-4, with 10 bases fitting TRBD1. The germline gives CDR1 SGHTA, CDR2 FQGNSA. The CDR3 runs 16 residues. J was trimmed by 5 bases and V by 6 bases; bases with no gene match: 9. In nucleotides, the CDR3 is TGTGCCAGCAGTTACCGGGACAGGGGTGGCAATGAAAAACTGTTTTTT. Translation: CASSYRDRGGNEKLFF.

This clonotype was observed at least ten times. CDR3 coding DNA: TGTGCCAGCAGCTTACGGCGAGACGATGCTGGAAACACCATATATTTT. It encodes CASSLRRDDAGNTIYF. The chain recombines TRBV7-2 with TRBJ1-3; D gene unclear. Germline values: CDR1 SGHTA, CDR2 FQGNSA. The CDR3 length is 16 residues. The ends were cut back, 2 bases at V and 2 bases at J, with 13 bases in the middle.

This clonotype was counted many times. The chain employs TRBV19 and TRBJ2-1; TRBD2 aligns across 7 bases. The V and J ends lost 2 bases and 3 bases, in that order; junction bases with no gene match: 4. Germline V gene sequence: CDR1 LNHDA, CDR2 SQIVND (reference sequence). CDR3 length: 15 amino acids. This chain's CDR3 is CASSIYGRNYNEQFF. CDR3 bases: TGTGCCAGTAGTATATACGGGAGGAACTACAATGAGCAGTTCTTC.